This T cell receptor beta chain was captured in a study of shared clonotypes between healthy human individuals. Sequencing used immunoSEQ multiplex PCR; TCRdb keeps in-frame clones, though not all of them. The sample comprises approximately 1,000,000 clones, approximately 80% of which are singletons, and 0.89% rests with the top ten. The CDR3 spans 12 residues. Germline CDR1 is SGHVS and CDR2 is FNYEAQ. With 6 bases removed from V and 6 bases from J, the gap between germline ends came to 12 bases. The TCR sequence derives from a man aged 18 to 29 in good health. Some clones in this sample may be carry-over from other donors' samples. The chain uses TRBV7-6 and TRBJ2-7, with D maybe TRBD2 (5 bases). What was sequenced was memory CD4+ T cells from PBMCs. Documented subset: CD45RA-negative fraction. The CDR3 DNA is TGTGCCAGCAGTTACACTAGGAGCGAGCAGTACTTC. As protein: CASSYTRSEQYF.